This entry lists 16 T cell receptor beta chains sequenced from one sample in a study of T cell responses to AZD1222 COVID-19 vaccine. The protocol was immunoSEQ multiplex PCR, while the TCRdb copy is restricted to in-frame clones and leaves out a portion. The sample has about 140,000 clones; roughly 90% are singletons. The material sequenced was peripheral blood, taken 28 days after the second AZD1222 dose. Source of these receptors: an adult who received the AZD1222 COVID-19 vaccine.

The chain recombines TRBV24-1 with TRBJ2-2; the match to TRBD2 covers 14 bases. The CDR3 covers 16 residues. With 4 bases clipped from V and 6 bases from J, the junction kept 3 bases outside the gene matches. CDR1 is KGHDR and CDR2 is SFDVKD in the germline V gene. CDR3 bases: TGTGCCACCAGTGACCGGGGACTAGCGGGAGCCGGGGAGCTGTTTTTT. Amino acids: CATSDRGLAGAGELFF.

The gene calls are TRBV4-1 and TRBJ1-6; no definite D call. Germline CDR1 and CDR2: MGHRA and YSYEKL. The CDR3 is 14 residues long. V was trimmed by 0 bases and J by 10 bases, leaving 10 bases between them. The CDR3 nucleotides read TGCGCCAGCAGCCAAGATCGAGCGAAATCACCCCTCCACTTT. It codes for CASSQDRAKSPLHF.

The CDR3 protein is CASTPASGRGSTDTQYF. CDR3 coding DNA: TGTGCCAGCACCCCGGCTAGCGGGAGGGGGAGCACAGATACGCAGTATTTT. This chain joins TRBV3-1 (or the pseudogene TRBV3-2) and TRBJ2-3; TRBD2 agrees at 12 bases. The V and J ends lost 7 bases and 0 bases, in that order; junction bases with no gene match: 8. CDR3 size: 17 residues. Looked up from germline, CDR1 is LGHDT and CDR2 is YNNKEL (reference sequence).

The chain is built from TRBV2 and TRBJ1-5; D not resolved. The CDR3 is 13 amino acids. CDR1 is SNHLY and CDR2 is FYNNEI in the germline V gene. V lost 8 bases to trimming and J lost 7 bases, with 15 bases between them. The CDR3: CASCFGERQPQHF. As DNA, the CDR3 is TGTGCCAGCTGCTTTGGGGAGAGGCAGCCCCAGCATTTT.

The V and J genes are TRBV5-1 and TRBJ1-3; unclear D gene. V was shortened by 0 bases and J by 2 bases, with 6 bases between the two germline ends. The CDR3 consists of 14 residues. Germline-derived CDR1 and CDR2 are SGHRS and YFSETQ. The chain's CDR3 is CASSLERAGNTIYF. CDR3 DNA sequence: TGCGCCAGCAGCTTGGAGAGGGCTGGAAACACCATATATTTT.

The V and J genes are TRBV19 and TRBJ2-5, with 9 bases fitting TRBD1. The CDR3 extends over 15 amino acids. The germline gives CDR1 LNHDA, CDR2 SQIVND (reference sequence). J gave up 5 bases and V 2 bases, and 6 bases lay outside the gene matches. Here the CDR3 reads CASSIRTGAVETQYF. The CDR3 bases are TGTGCCAGTAGTATACGGACAGGGGCGGTGGAGACCCAGTACTTC.

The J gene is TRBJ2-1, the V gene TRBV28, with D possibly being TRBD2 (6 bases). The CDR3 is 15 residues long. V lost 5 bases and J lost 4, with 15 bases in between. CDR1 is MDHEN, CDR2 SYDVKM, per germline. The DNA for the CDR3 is TGTGCCAGCAGTCTCGGGACTGCTAGGTACAATGAGCAGTTCTTC. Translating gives CASSLGTARYNEQFF.

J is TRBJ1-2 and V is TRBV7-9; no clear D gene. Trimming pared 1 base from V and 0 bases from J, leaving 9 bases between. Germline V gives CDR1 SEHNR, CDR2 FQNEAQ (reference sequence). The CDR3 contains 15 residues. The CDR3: CASSLEWASNYGYTF. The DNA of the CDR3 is TGTGCCAGCAGCTTAGAGTGGGCTTCTAACTATGGCTACACCTTC.

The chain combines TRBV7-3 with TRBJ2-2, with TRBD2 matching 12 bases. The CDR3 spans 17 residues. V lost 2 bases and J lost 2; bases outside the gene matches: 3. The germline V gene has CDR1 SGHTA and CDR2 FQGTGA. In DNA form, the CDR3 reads TGTGCCAGCAGCTTAGGACTAGCGGGACGAAACACCGGGGAGCTGTTTTTT. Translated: CASSLGLAGRNTGELFF.

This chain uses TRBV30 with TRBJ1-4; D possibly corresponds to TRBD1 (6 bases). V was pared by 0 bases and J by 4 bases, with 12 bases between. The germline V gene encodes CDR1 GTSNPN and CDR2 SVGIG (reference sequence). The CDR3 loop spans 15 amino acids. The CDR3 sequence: CAWSVGGRYNEKLFF. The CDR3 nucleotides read TGTGCCTGGAGTGTAGGGGGACGGTATAATGAAAAACTGTTTTTT.

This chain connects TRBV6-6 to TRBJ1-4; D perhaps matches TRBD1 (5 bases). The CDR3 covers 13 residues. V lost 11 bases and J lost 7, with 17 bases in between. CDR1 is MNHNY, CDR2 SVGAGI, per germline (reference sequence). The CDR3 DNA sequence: TGTGCCGGAACCCAGGGTATCGGTGAAAAACTGTTTTTT. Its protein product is CAGTQGIGEKLFF.

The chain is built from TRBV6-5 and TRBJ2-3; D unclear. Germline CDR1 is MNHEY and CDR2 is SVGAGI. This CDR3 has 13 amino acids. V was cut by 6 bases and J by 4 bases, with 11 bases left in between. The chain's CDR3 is CASSPLSADTQYF. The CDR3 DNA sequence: TGTGCCAGCAGCCCATTATCTGCAGATACGCAGTATTTT.

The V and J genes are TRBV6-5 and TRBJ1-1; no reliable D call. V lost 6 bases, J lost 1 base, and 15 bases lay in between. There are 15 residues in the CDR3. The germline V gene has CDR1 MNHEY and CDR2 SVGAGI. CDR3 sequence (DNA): TGTGCCAGCAGGGGTTCTCGTACCGGGAACACTGAAGCTTTCTTT. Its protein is CASRGSRTGNTEAFF.

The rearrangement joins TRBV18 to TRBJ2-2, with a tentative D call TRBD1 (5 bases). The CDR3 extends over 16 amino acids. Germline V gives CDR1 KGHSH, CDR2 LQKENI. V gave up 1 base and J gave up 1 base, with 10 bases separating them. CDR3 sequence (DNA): TGTGCCAGCTCACCACAACGCAGGGTGAACACCGGGGAGCTGTTTTTT. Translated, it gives CASSPQRRVNTGELFF.

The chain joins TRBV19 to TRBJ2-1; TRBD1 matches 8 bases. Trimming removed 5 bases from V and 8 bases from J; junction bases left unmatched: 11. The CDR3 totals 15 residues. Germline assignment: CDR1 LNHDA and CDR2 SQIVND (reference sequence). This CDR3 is CASSLRQGSGHEQFF. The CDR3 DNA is TGTGCCAGTAGTCTCCGACAGGGGAGTGGGCATGAGCAGTTCTTC.

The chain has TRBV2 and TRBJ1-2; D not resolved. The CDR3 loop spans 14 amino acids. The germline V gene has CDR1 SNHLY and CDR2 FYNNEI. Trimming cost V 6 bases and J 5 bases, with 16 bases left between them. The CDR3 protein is CASRERTADYGYTF. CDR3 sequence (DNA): TGTGCCAGCAGGGAGAGGACGGCGGATTATGGCTACACCTTC.